What follows are 22 T cell receptor beta chains derived from one specimen sequenced in a study of cytomegalovirus exposure and HLA in healthy donors. The study ran its PCR with 60 Vbeta and 13 Jbeta primers. Only in-frame clones appear in the TCRdb table, and some are missing; sequencing was by immunoSEQ multiplex PCR. The sample lists 150,000 to 200,000 clones, more than 70% occurring once. Material: PBMCs. Receptor source: a girl under 18 in good health and CMV-seropositive.

This clone was observed a handful of times. CDR3 in amino acids: CASSFETVNTEAFF. The CDR3 DNA reads TGCGCCAGCAGCTTCGAGACAGTTAACACTGAAGCTTTCTTT. The V call is TRBV5-1, the J call TRBJ1-1; D is possibly TRBD1 (5 bases). V was clipped by 2 bases and J by 2 bases, with 10 bases between them. Germline loops: CDR1 SGHRS, CDR2 YFSETQ. This CDR3 is 14 amino acids long.

V usage is TRBV7-2 and J usage is TRBJ2-1, with D maybe TRBD2 (5 bases). CDR1 and CDR2 (germline): SGHTA, FQGNSA. This CDR3 has 15 residues. Trimming shortened V by 5 bases and J by 0 bases, and 11 bases separated the two germline ends. CDR3: CASSPGKSSYNEQFF. The CDR3 region has the DNA TGTGCCAGCAGCCCCGGGAAGAGCTCCTACAATGAGCAGTTCTTC.

This chain links TRBV19 with TRBJ1-1; 8 bases are shared with TRBD1. Losses at the gene ends were 11 bases for V and 3 bases for J; bases not matched to a gene: 8. The CDR3 runs to 13 residues. Germline V lookup: CDR1 LNHDA, CDR2 SQIVND (reference sequence). The CDR3 region is CAGQTGEDTEAFF. As DNA, the CDR3 is TGTGCCGGGCAGACAGGGGAGGACACTGAAGCTTTCTTT. The variable domain in full, with the rest retrieved from reference TRBV19 and TRBJ1-1, is DGGITQSPKYLFRKEGQNVTLSCEQNLNHDAMYWYRQDPGQGLRLIYYSQIVNDFQKGDIAEGYSVSREKKESFPLTVTSAQKNPTAFYLCAGQTGEDTEAFFGQGTRLTVV.

This sequence joins TRBV5-1 and TRBJ2-5; 9 nucleotides agree with TRBD2. The V gene's germline CDR1 is SGHRS and CDR2 YFSETQ. CDR3 size: 15 residues. Trimming took 1 base from V and 5 from J; bases not matched to a gene: 6. Here the CDR3 DNA reads TGCGCCAGCAGCTTGTCCGCGGGAGGGATGGAGACCCAGTACTTC. Its protein product is CASSLSAGGMETQYF.

CDR3 nucleotide sequence: TGTGCCAGCAGCCTGGGACAGGGGGCCGTCTACGAGCAGTACTTC. Its translation is CASSLGQGAVYEQYF. The chain has TRBV7-2 and TRBJ2-7, with TRBD1 identical over 12 bases. Trimming took 5 bases from V and 3 from J; bases not matched to a gene: 5. The CDR3 covers 15 residues. Germline V lookup: CDR1 SGHTA, CDR2 FQGNSA.

The rearrangement joins TRBV5-4 to TRBJ2-3, with 10 bases matching TRBD1. The germline gives CDR1 SGHNT, CDR2 YYREEE (reference sequence). J gave up 1 base and V 4 bases, and 15 bases lay outside the gene matches. This CDR3 spans 19 amino acids. Here the CDR3 DNA reads TGTGCCAGCAGCGTAGGTTCTGGACAGGGGGTAACCCGCACAGATACGCAGTATTTT. It codes for CASSVGSGQGVTRTDTQYF.

The V gene is TRBV29-1, the J gene TRBJ2-5, with 14 bases matching TRBD2. The germline V gene has CDR1 SQVTM and CDR2 ANQGSEA. The CDR3 length is 14 residues. V lost 7 bases to trimming and J lost 4 bases; unmatched junction nucleotides: 5. The CDR3 loop is CSAGLAGVGETQYF. The CDR3 bases are TGCAGCGCGGGACTAGCGGGAGTCGGAGAGACCCAGTACTTC.

This chain joins TRBV19 and TRBJ1-5; 11 bases align to TRBD1. This CDR3 has 17 amino acids. J was trimmed by 5 bases and V by 1 base; bases with no gene match: 7. The germline CDR1 and CDR2 sequences are LNHDA and SQIVND (reference sequence). This CDR3 is CASSIGRDRGSDQPQHF. The CDR3 coding sequence is TGTGCCAGTAGTATAGGTCGGGACAGGGGGTCCGATCAGCCCCAGCATTTT.

This chain uses TRBV28 with TRBJ2-5; 7 nucleotides align to TRBD1. Germline CDR1 MDHEN, CDR2 SYDVKM. The V segment lost 4 bases and the J segment 2 bases; nucleotides outside the gene matches: 13. This CDR3 contains 17 residues. The DNA of the CDR3 is TGTGCCAGCAGTTCGACAGGGACATCGAAAAGACAAGAGACCCAGTACTTC. This codes for CASSSTGTSKRQETQYF.

This chain joins TRBV5-4 and TRBJ2-3, with 8 bases that match TRBD2. The CDR3 spans 17 residues. Trimming took 4 bases from V and 0 from J; bases not matched to a gene: 10. Per germline, CDR1 SGHNT and CDR2 YYREEE (reference sequence). CDR3 sequence: CASSPHALAASTDTQYF. The CDR3 DNA is TGTGCCAGCAGCCCCCACGCACTAGCGGCTAGCACAGATACGCAGTATTTT.

V is TRBV11-1 and J is TRBJ1-4, with D tentatively TRBD1 (6 bases). The CDR3 length is 12 residues. Germline loops: CDR1 SGHAT, CDR2 FQDESV (reference sequence). V was trimmed by 8 bases and J by 4 bases, leaving 8 bases between them. CDR3 residues: CASGQLNEKLFF. The DNA of the CDR3 is TGTGCCAGCGGACAGCTTAATGAAAAACTGTTTTTT.

This sequence joins TRBV19 and TRBJ1-2; tentative D call: TRBD1 (5 bases). The CDR3 has 13 residues. V gave up 3 bases and J gave up 5 bases, with 10 bases separating them. Germline CDR1 LNHDA, CDR2 SQIVND (reference sequence). CDR3 coding DNA: TGTGCCAGTAGTATTGACAGTCTGTATGGCTACACCTTC. Translated, it gives CASSIDSLYGYTF. The whole variable domain, filled in from reference TRBV19 and TRBJ1-2, reads DGGITQSPKYLFRKEGQNVTLSCEQNLNHDAMYWYRQDPGQGLRLIYYSQIVNDFQKGDIAEGYSVSREKKESFPLTVTSAQKNPTAFYLCASSIDSLYGYTFGSGTRLTVV.

The chain has TRBV15 and TRBJ1-1; D perhaps matches TRBD1 (6 bases). Germline CDR1 and CDR2: LNHNV and YYDKDF (reference sequence). Trimming left V 8 bases short and J 1 base short, with 17 bases between. This CDR3 contains 15 residues. CDR3 residues: CATSRGGAGNTEAFF. CDR3 nucleotides: TGTGCCACCTCTAGGGGGGGGGCCGGGAACACTGAAGCTTTCTTT. Together with reference TRBV15 and TRBJ1-1, the CDR3 gives the full variable domain: DAMVIQNPRYQVTQFGKPVTLSCSQTLNHNVMYWYQQKSSQAPKLLFHYYDKDFNNEADTPDNFQSRRPNTSFCFLDIRSPGLGDTAMYLCATSRGGAGNTEAFFGQGTRLTVV.

The rearrangement links TRBV7-7 to TRBJ2-3; 15 bases agree with TRBD2. The CDR3 is 18 residues long. The V and J ends lost 5 bases and 1 base, in that order; junction bases with no gene match: 7. Per the germline V gene, CDR1 is SSHAT and CDR2 is FNYEAQ (reference sequence). In DNA, the CDR3 is TGTGCCAGCAGCACCGGACTAGCGGGAGGGTCTGGCACAGATACGCAGTATTTT. Amino acid sequence: CASSTGLAGGSGTDTQYF.

This chain joins TRBV6-5 and TRBJ2-7; 8 nucleotides line up with TRBD2. Germline CDR1 MNHEY, CDR2 SVGAGI. V shed 8 bases and J 2 bases; nucleotides not matched to a gene: 2. The CDR3 consists of 12 residues. Here the CDR3 reads CASGREAYEQYF. CDR3 DNA sequence: TGTGCCAGCGGGCGGGAGGCCTACGAGCAGTACTTC.

The chain is built from TRBV5-7 and TRBJ1-1; 7 bases fit TRBD1. TRBV5-7 belongs to the ORF category, with a function that is uncertain. This CDR3 contains 14 residues. Unmatched junction bases numbered 2, after V lost 2 bases and J lost 1 base. CDR3 in amino acids: CASSFYRGNTEAFF. Written as DNA, the CDR3 is TGTGCCAGCAGCTTTTACAGGGGGAACACTGAAGCTTTCTTT.

The V call is TRBV5-1, the J call TRBJ2-6; 11 bases fit TRBD1. V gave up 4 bases and J gave up 0 bases; unmatched junction bases: 6. The germline CDR1 and CDR2 sequences are SGHRS and YFSETQ. The CDR3 is 18 residues long. CDR3: CASSGTGTGGSGANVLTF. The CDR3, as DNA: TGCGCCAGCAGCGGAACCGGGACAGGGGGCTCTGGGGCCAACGTCCTGACTTTC. The full variable domain, in which reference TRBV5-1 and TRBJ2-6 provide the parts outside the CDR3, is KAGVTQTPRYLIKTRGQQVTLSCSPISGHRSVSWYQQTPGQGLQFLFEYFSETQRNKGNFPGRFSGRQFSNSRSEMNVSTLELGDSALYLCASSGTGTGGSGANVLTFGAGSRLTVL.

The chain carries TRBV30 and TRBJ2-5, with TRBD2 as a possible D gene (5 bases). The CDR3 is made up of 13 amino acids. Germline lookup yields CDR1 GTSNPN and CDR2 SVGIG (reference sequence). The V end was cut by 4 bases, the J end by 5 bases, with 14 bases between. CDR3 protein: CAWTRTQTETQYF. The CDR3 coding sequence is TGTGCCTGGACCCGGACTCAAACCGAGACCCAGTACTTC. The full variable domain, with the rest looked up from reference TRBV30 and TRBJ2-5, is SQTIHQWPATLVQPVGSPLSLECTVEGTSNPNLYWYRQAAGRGLQLLFYSVGIGQISSEVPQNLSASRPQDRQFILSSKKLLLSDSGFYLCAWTRTQTETQYFGPGTRLLVL.

The rearrangement joins TRBV19 to TRBJ2-7; D call uncertain. The ends were cut back, 6 bases at V and 0 bases at J, with 9 bases in the middle. The CDR3 consists of 13 residues. Germline V gene lookup returns CDR1 LNHDA and CDR2 SQIVND (reference sequence). The CDR3 sequence is CASRKESSYEQYF. DNA for the CDR3: TGTGCCAGTAGGAAGGAGAGCTCCTACGAGCAGTACTTC.

The V gene is TRBV4-2, the J gene TRBJ1-4; the match to TRBD1 covers 8 bases. After removal of 0 bases from V and 7 bases from J, the junction contained 10 bases not matched to a gene. Germline V gives CDR1 LGHNA, CDR2 YNFKEQ. This CDR3 comprises 17 residues. CDR3 protein: CASSQDQSGQELEKLFF. As DNA, the CDR3 is TGTGCCAGCAGCCAAGATCAATCGGGACAGGAACTTGAAAAACTGTTTTTT.

V gene TRBV6-6 combines with J gene TRBJ2-1; 7 bases map to TRBD1. Germline V gives CDR1 MNHNY, CDR2 SVGAGI (reference sequence). The CDR3 has 15 amino acids. V trimming: 5 bases; J trimming: 6 bases; junction bases outside the gene matches: 10. The CDR3 sequence is CASSLIDREGNEQFF. The CDR3 DNA is TGTGCCAGCAGTCTAATAGACAGGGAAGGCAATGAGCAGTTCTTC.

The rearrangement uses TRBV19 and TRBJ1-1; D is uncertain. V shed 5 bases and J shed 7 bases, with 11 bases lying between them. This CDR3 contains 12 residues. The germline V gene encodes CDR1 LNHDA and CDR2 SQIVND (reference sequence). CDR3 DNA: TGTGCCAGTAGTCAAGCGACGGGTGAAGCTTTCTTT. Amino acid sequence: CASSQATGEAFF. The full variable domain, rest sourced from reference TRBV19 and TRBJ1-1, is DGGITQSPKYLFRKEGQNVTLSCEQNLNHDAMYWYRQDPGQGLRLIYYSQIVNDFQKGDIAEGYSVSREKKESFPLTVTSAQKNPTAFYLCASSQATGEAFFGQGTRLTVV.